The 18 T cell receptor beta chains reported below all come from one sample, sequenced in a study of T cell repertoires in cytomegalovirus infection. TCRdb used MiXCR to reprocess the reads, holding one entry per CDR3 protein. The sample includes 500,000 or so distinct CDR3 sequences, approximately 15% of them seen just once. The sample comprised CD8+ T cells from PBMCs. The receptors were sampled from a human donor in good health (CMV status not recorded). Some clones in this sample may be carry-over from other donors' samples.

This clonotype was picked up a small number of times. The genes are TRBV15 and TRBJ2-1; 11 nucleotides line up with TRBD2. This CDR3 has 20 residues. V lost 1 base, J lost 0 bases, and 11 bases stayed unmatched. Germline CDR1 is LNHNV and CDR2 is YYDKDF (reference sequence). The CDR3 is CATSRVGGETSGNSYNEQFF. Here the CDR3 DNA reads TGTGCCACCAGCAGAGTGGGGGGGGAGACTAGCGGGAACTCCTACAATGAGCAGTTCTTC.

This clonotype was picked up many times. The genes are TRBV7-8 and TRBJ2-5; tentative D call: TRBD2 (6 bases). The CDR3 has 14 residues. V lost 5 bases and J 5 bases, leaving 15 bases between the germline ends. Germline CDR1 and CDR2: SGHVS and FQNEAQ. In nucleotides, the CDR3 is TGTGCCAGCAGCCCTCTGGGCGGAGGGGAGACCCAGTACTTC. It codes for CASSPLGGGETQYF.

This clonotype was found many times. The chain recombines TRBV6-2 or TRBV6-3 with TRBJ1-5, with TRBD1 identical over 7 bases. The CDR3 covers 15 residues. Germline V gives CDR1 MNHEY, CDR2 SVGEGT. The trim removed 2 bases at V and 3 bases at J, leaving 4 bases unmatched. In nucleotides, the CDR3 is TGTGCCAGCAGTTACCGGGGACAGTTCAATCAGCCCCAGCATTTT. Amino acids: CASSYRGQFNQPQHF.

This clonotype appeared many times. This chain connects TRBV5-1 to TRBJ1-1, with TRBD1 matching over 10 bases. V dropped 0 bases and J dropped 6; count of bases not matched to a gene: 17. From germline, CDR1 is SGHRS and CDR2 YFSETQ. The CDR3 is 19 residues long. CDR3 sequence reads: CASSLGPRDRGAVMAEAFF. In DNA form, the CDR3 reads TGCGCCAGCAGCTTGGGCCCCCGGGACAGGGGCGCGGTCATGGCTGAAGCTTTCTTT.

Many counts were recorded for this clonotype. In DNA form, the CDR3 reads TGTGCCAGCAGTGGACAGGGAACACGGGACACTGAAGCTTTCTTT. Its protein is CASSGQGTRDTEAFF. The gene calls are TRBV12-3 or TRBV12-4 and TRBJ1-1; the match to TRBD1 covers 8 bases. J lost 3 bases, V lost 5 bases, and 8 bases had no gene match. This CDR3 has 15 amino acids.

Turning to this clonotype: This could be a read error, since a much larger clone is one nucleotide away. V is TRBV27 and J is TRBJ2-1, with TRBD2 matching over 9 bases. Trimming at V came to 5 bases and at J to 14 bases, leaving 22 bases not matched to a gene. Per germline, CDR1 MNHEY and CDR2 SMNVEV (reference sequence). The CDR3 length is 17 residues. CDR3 protein: CASSPTSSGISGRLEFF. The CDR3 bases are TGTGCCAGCAGTCCGACCAGTTCCGGGATTAGCGGGAGATTGGAGTTCTTC.

This clonotype was detected ten times or more. The chain joins TRBV7-9 to TRBJ2-6, with D unclear. Deletions cut 2 bases from V and 0 bases from J, with 5 bases between. Germline V CDR1 and CDR2: SEHNR, FQNEAQ (reference sequence). The CDR3 has 15 amino acids. The CDR3 is CASSLSLSGANVLTF. CDR3 in DNA: TGTGCCAGCAGCTTAAGCCTCTCTGGGGCCAACGTCCTGACTTTC.

This clonotype has a handful of counts. No conserved phenylalanine or tryptophan is present at the end of the CDR3, so a read error is the likely explanation. The rearrangement joins TRBV4-1 to TRBJ2-7, with 12 bases aligning to TRBD2. CDR1 and CDR2 from the germline V gene are MGHRA and YSYEKL. The ends lost 0 bases at V and 1 base at J; junction bases unmatched: 10. This CDR3 region has 19 residues. CDR3 protein: CASSQEEAGLAGISYEQYL. The CDR3 nucleotides read TGCGCCAGCAGCCAAGAAGAGGCGGGACTAGCGGGCATTTCCTACGAGCAGTACTTA.

J is TRBJ2-1 and V is TRBV12-5, with D perhaps matching TRBD2 (6 bases). V gave up 10 bases and J gave up 10 bases, with 14 bases separating them. The germline V gene encodes CDR1 LGHNT and CDR2 FRNRAP. This CDR3 region has 11 residues. The DNA for the CDR3 is TGTGCTACTGCGGGGCAAGGGGAGCAGTTCTTC. It codes for CATAGQGEQFF.

There are a few counts of this clonotype. The V gene is TRBV12-3 or TRBV12-4, the J gene TRBJ2-3, with 9 bases fitting TRBD1. The CDR3 consists of 17 residues. Trimming took 6 bases from V and 0 from J; bases not matched to a gene: 10. CDR3: CASSLGTGSSSTDTQYF. CDR3 nucleotide sequence: TGTGCCAGCAGCCTTGGGACAGGGTCGTCTAGCACAGATACGCAGTATTTT.

This clonotype was picked up a small number of times. The rearrangement uses TRBV28 and TRBJ2-7; a weak D match, TRBD1 (6 bases). The germline CDR1 and CDR2 sequences are MDHEN and SYDVKM. The CDR3 is 12 residues long. The V and J ends lost 7 bases and 2 bases respectively, with 9 bases between them. The CDR3 loop reads CASTDSTYEQYF. The DNA of the CDR3 is TGTGCCAGCACGGACAGTACCTACGAGCAGTACTTC.

In this sample, this clonotype turned up many times. The chain has TRBV7-6 and TRBJ2-7; D is possibly TRBD1 (5 bases). This CDR3 is built from 14 residues. Germline assignment: CDR1 SGHVS and CDR2 FNYEAQ. V was clipped by 2 bases and J by 5 bases, with 13 bases between them. The CDR3 loop reads CASSLQGRPNEQYF. CDR3 nucleotides: TGTGCCAGCAGCTTACAGGGCCGACCCAACGAGCAGTACTTC.

In regard to this clonotype: A single base separates this from a much larger clone, so it may be a read error. This chain uses TRBV11-2 with TRBJ2-5, with D perhaps being TRBD1 or TRBD2 (6 bases each). Trimming stripped 4 bases from V and 8 bases from J, with 17 bases between. Germline V CDR1 and CDR2: SGHAT, FQNNGV. The CDR3 contains 14 residues. CDR3 DNA sequence: TGTGCCAGCAGCTCAACAGGAGGGGGAGATACCCAGTACTTC. It is translated as CASSSTGGGDTQYF.

This clonotype showed up many times. The rearrangement links TRBV11-2 to TRBJ2-7, with TRBD1 matching over 8 bases. The CDR3 runs 17 residues. The germline V gene encodes CDR1 SGHAT and CDR2 FQNNGV. After removal of 1 base from V and 11 bases from J, the junction contained 19 bases not matched to a gene. CDR3 coding DNA: TGTGCCAGCAGCTTAGCGTCACCAGGGGGCCCTTCCTCGGAGGAGTACTTC. Protein sequence: CASSLASPGGPSSEEYF.

Ten or more counts support this clonotype. The chain employs TRBV7-6 and TRBJ2-1; D is unresolved. The V gene lost 5 bases and the J gene lost 0 bases, with 17 bases spanning the gap. CDR1 SGHVS and CDR2 FNYEAQ come from the germline V gene. CDR3 size: 17 residues. CDR3: CASSSEAALSSYNEQFF. DNA for the CDR3: TGTGCCAGCAGCAGCGAGGCCGCTTTGAGCTCCTACAATGAGCAGTTCTTC.

Only a few counts were recorded for this clonotype. This chain connects TRBV9 to TRBJ2-7; D perhaps matches TRBD1 (5 bases). The V end was cut by 1 base, the J end by 7 bases, with 12 bases between. This CDR3 has 13 residues. Germline V gene data show CDR1 as SGDLS and CDR2 as YYNGEE. The CDR3 spells CASSVRSGREQYF. The CDR3 coding sequence is TGTGCCAGCAGCGTAAGGTCAGGGCGGGAGCAGTACTTC.

This clonotype has at least ten counts. The rearrangement uses TRBV11-2 and TRBJ2-2; the match to TRBD2 covers 8 bases. In germline, CDR1 is SGHAT, CDR2 FQNNGV. The trim removed 5 bases at V and 7 bases at J, leaving 3 bases unmatched. This CDR3 has 13 residues. CDR3 region: CASSIGGGGELFF. In nucleotides, the CDR3 is TGTGCCAGCAGCATCGGGGGGGGCGGGGAGCTGTTTTTT.

This clonotype came up a few times. This chain connects TRBV10-2 to TRBJ2-1, with a weak D call TRBD2 (5 bases). V lost 6 bases and J lost 6, with 15 bases in between. Germline assignment: CDR1 WSHSY and CDR2 SAAADI. The CDR3 is 14 residues long. CDR3 loop: CASSETTAFNEQFF. In nucleotides, the CDR3 is TGCGCCAGCAGCGAGACTACCGCTTTCAATGAGCAGTTCTTC.